The entry below describes one T cell receptor (beta chain). An end of the junction does not agree with germline; a read error may underlie this. The data derive from a study of blood T cell repertoires in COVID-19. The wider study: The study drew acute and convalescent COVID-19 samples from the United States, Italy and Spain. T cells, B-cell-depleted T cells, or PBMCs provided the cDNA or gDNA that served as material.

Original handling: Reference gene primer amplification gave nucleated cell count estimates. Clones were read by immunoSEQ multiplex PCR, and TCRdb kept only the in-frame ones, dropping some. D and trimming come from the DNA, and the V and J calls and clone size come from that table. This table holds approximately 74,000 clones, 80% to 95% found once. The sequence was collected from a woman aged 55 to 70 with active COVID-19. Specimen: peripheral blood.

CDR3 DNA sequence: TGTGCCAGCAGCCTATCTGCCTCTGGGGCCAACGTTCTGACTTTC. It is translated as CASSLSASGANVLTF. The gene calls are TRBV3-1 (or the pseudogene TRBV3-2) and TRBJ2-6; tentatively, D is TRBD1 (5 bases). Germline lookup yields CDR1 LGHDT and CDR2 YNNKEL (reference sequence). The length of the CDR3 is 15 residues.